These 5 T cell receptor beta chains were all obtained from the same sample, sequenced in a study of T cell responses to AZD1222 COVID-19 vaccine. The assay was immunoSEQ multiplex PCR, and TCRdb's table has in-frame clones only and misses some. Among roughly 100,000 clones listed, 85% to 90% were seen once. The input for sequencing was peripheral blood, taken on day 0 of AZD1222 vaccination. These TCRs come from an adult in good health.

This chain uses TRBV9 with TRBJ2-7; 7 positions agree with TRBD1. Germline values: CDR1 SGDLS, CDR2 YYNGEE. The V gene end was trimmed by 5 bases and the J gene end by 4 bases; junction bases not matched to a gene: 6. This CDR3 spans 13 amino acids. The CDR3 DNA follows: TGTGCCAGCAGGGGGACAGATAATTACGAGCAGTACTTC. Encoded protein: CASRGTDNYEQYF.

The CDR3 DNA follows: TGTGCCAGCTCCGCGACTAGCGGGAGTCTCTATGAGCAGTTCTTC. Its protein product is CASSATSGSLYEQFF. V and J are TRBV18 and TRBJ2-1, with 12 bases that match TRBD2. The germline V gene encodes CDR1 KGHSH and CDR2 LQKENI. V was clipped by 6 bases and J by 8 bases; unmatched bases: 8. This CDR3 has 15 amino acids.

J is TRBJ2-3 and V is TRBV7-3, with D unclear. Between the trimmed V and J ends, which lost 1 base and 0 bases, there was a span of 5 bases. The CDR3 length is 14 residues. Germline loops: CDR1 SGHTA, CDR2 FQGTGA. CDR3 sequence: CASSLMASTDTQYF. The CDR3 DNA sequence: TGTGCCAGCAGCTTAATGGCTAGCACAGATACGCAGTATTTT.

In this sample, this clone turned up once. CDR3 residues: CASSPTGRQSYGYTF. Here the CDR3 DNA reads TGTGCCAGCTCACCGACAGGGAGGCAGAGCTATGGCTACACCTTC. The chain combines TRBV18 with TRBJ1-2; 7 bases line up with TRBD1. After removal of 3 bases from V and 4 bases from J, the junction contained 8 bases not matched to a gene. Germline V lookup: CDR1 KGHSH, CDR2 LQKENI. This CDR3 spans 15 amino acids.

The chain has TRBV6-5 and TRBJ2-1, with D unclear. The CDR3 loop spans 14 amino acids. V lost 2 bases and J 7 bases, leaving 12 bases between the germline ends. Germline CDR1 is MNHEY and CDR2 is SVGAGI. This chain's CDR3 is CASSYNWVGNEQFF. The CDR3 coding sequence is TGTGCCAGCAGTTACAACTGGGTTGGGAATGAGCAGTTCTTC.